The entry below gives a single T cell receptor beta chain sequence along with its context. As originally analysed: How many nucleated cells were present was estimated from reference gene primer amplification. Sequenced by immunoSEQ multiplex PCR; TCRdb stores in-frame clones only, minus some. V and J calls and clone size follow that table, whereas D and trimming were derived from the DNA. This table holds 90,000 to 100,000 clones, around nine tenths found once. The data derive from a study of blood T cell repertoires in COVID-19. About the study: PBMCs, B-cell-depleted T cells, or T cells were the source of the cDNA or gDNA that made up the material.

Trimming took 4 bases from V and 5 from J; bases not matched to a gene: 12. This CDR3 is built from 18 residues. Germline V lookup: CDR1 SGHRS, CDR2 YFSETQ. Sequencing used peripheral blood. The receptor's source is a man aged 45 to 65 with acute or convalescent COVID-19. V usage is TRBV5-1 and J usage is TRBJ2-5; 15 bases agree with TRBD2. The CDR3 is CASSNGLAGGPAGETQYF. The CDR3 DNA reads as TGCGCCAGCAGCAACGGACTAGCGGGAGGGCCGGCCGGGGAGACCCAGTACTTC.